The T cell receptor beta chain under discussion was sequenced for a study of long-term antiretroviral therapy in people with HIV. The content of samples before DNA extraction was roughly 1-10 million cryopreserved PBMC. CDR3 size: 15 residues. Per the germline V gene, CDR1 is SGHAT and CDR2 is FQNNGV. The junction had 12 bases not matched to a gene; V was cut back by 5 bases and J by 6 bases. With survey level as its setting, the immunoSEQ assay was v3.0. Data came from immunoSEQ multiplex PCR; TCRdb stores just in-frame clones and leaves some out. Here the sample spans about 14,000 clones, over 65% being singletons. The study, taken as a whole, reports: Diversity increased after ART yet remained lower than in transplant donor controls. Blood dates from the mid-2000s to the late 2010s, possibly under older ART regimens.

With respect to this clone: No antigen is known for it.

The chain uses TRBV11-2 and TRBJ1-2; 7 bases align to TRBD1. Sequencing was performed on unsorted PBMCs, taken 1.3 years before starting antiretroviral therapy. This sequence was found in a middle-aged man with HIV. In DNA, the CDR3 is TGTGCCAGCAGCCCTGACAGGGCCCAAGGGGATGGCTACACCTTC. This codes for CASSPDRAQGDGYTF.